Below, 8 T cell receptor beta chains from the same sample are listed, as sequenced in a study of blood T cell repertoires in COVID-19. Clones were read by immunoSEQ multiplex PCR, and TCRdb kept only the in-frame ones, dropping some. This sample has fewer than 100,000 clones, with about 80% found just once. The sample was peripheral blood. The receptor set was obtained from a man between 65 and 79 years old with acute or convalescent COVID-19.

The chain carries TRBV18 and TRBJ1-1, with no clear D. The CDR3 is 15 residues long. Between the trimmed V and J ends, which lost 2 bases and 1 base, there was a span of 11 bases. CDR1 is KGHSH, CDR2 LQKENI, per germline. The CDR3: CASSPSSEGNTEAFF. The DNA for the CDR3 is TGTGCCAGCTCACCATCAAGTGAGGGGAACACTGAAGCTTTCTTT.

This chain uses TRBV7-2 with TRBJ1-1, with 9 bases that match TRBD1. The V gene's germline CDR1 is SGHTA and CDR2 FQGNSA. This CDR3 has 13 amino acids. The junction had 1 base not matched to a gene; V was cut back by 3 bases and J by 5 bases. The CDR3 is CASSFGQGTEAFF. CDR3 DNA sequence: TGTGCCAGCAGCTTCGGACAGGGGACTGAAGCTTTCTTT. The variable domain in full, with the rest retrieved from reference TRBV7-2 and TRBJ1-1, is GAGVSQSPSNKVTEKGKDVELRCDPISGHTALYWYRQSLGQGLEFLIYFQGNSAPDKSGLPSDRFSAERTGGSVSTLTIQRTQQEDSAVYLCASSFGQGTEAFFGQGTRLTVV.

The table lists this clone with a few counts. V and J are TRBV19 and TRBJ2-1, with D perhaps matching TRBD1 (5 bases). The V and J ends lost 3 bases and 0 bases respectively, with 9 bases between them. The V gene's germline CDR1 is LNHDA and CDR2 SQIVND (reference sequence). There are 15 residues in the CDR3. CDR3 residues: CASSMTASSYNEQFF. DNA of the CDR3: TGTGCCAGTAGTATGACAGCGAGCTCCTACAATGAGCAGTTCTTC.

The chain uses TRBV10-3 and TRBJ2-7; TRBD1 aligns across 8 bases. Germline CDR1 is ENHRY and CDR2 is SYGVKD. This CDR3 contains 13 residues. J lost 5 bases, V lost 5 bases, and 5 bases had no gene match. DNA for the CDR3: TGTGCCATCAGTTACGGGACAGGCAACGAGCAGTACTTC. Protein: CAISYGTGNEQYF.

This chain links TRBV7-3 with TRBJ2-1, with D perhaps TRBD1 (6 bases). From germline, CDR1 is SGHTA and CDR2 FQGTGA. The CDR3 extends over 20 amino acids. The V gene lost 5 bases and the J gene lost 5 bases, with 31 bases spanning the gap. The CDR3 DNA follows: TGTGCCAGCAGCCCACTCAGACCTCAAGGACCCCGTAGGGGGAACAATGAGCAGTTCTTC. Translated: CASSPLRPQGPRRGNNEQFF.

In this sample, this clone turned up once. The rearrangement joins TRBV2 to TRBJ2-2; D is possibly TRBD1 (6 bases). Trimming removed 7 bases from V and 7 bases from J, with 16 bases in between. The CDR3 extends over 14 amino acids. Germline lookup yields CDR1 SNHLY and CDR2 FYNNEI. CDR3 protein: CASTLEQGYGELFF. The CDR3 nucleotides read TGTGCCAGCACCCTGGAGCAGGGGTACGGGGAGCTGTTTTTT.

The chain has TRBV19 and TRBJ1-1; 7 nucleotides align to TRBD1. Germline lookup yields CDR1 LNHDA and CDR2 SQIVND (reference sequence). V gave up 3 bases and J gave up 8 bases; unmatched junction bases: 6. The length of the CDR3 is 13 residues. DNA of the CDR3: TGTGCCAGTAGTATGACAGGGCTTTACGAAGCTTTCTTT. It is translated as CASSMTGLYEAFF.

This clone was observed a single time. The V gene is TRBV5-6, the J gene TRBJ1-5, with 7 nucleotides matching TRBD1. Germline CDR1 and CDR2: SGHDT and YYEEEE. This CDR3 comprises 14 residues. With 4 bases clipped from V and 4 bases from J, the junction kept 5 bases outside the gene matches. The chain's CDR3 is CASSEGQLNQPQHF. The CDR3 region has the DNA TGTGCCAGCAGCGAGGGACAGCTTAATCAGCCCCAGCATTTT. Filled out from reference TRBV5-6 and TRBJ1-5, the complete variable domain reads DAGVTQSPTHLIKTRGQQVTLRCSPKSGHDTVSWYQQALGQGPQFIFQYYEEEERQRGNFPDRFSGHQFPNYSSELNVNALLLGDSALYLCASSEGQLNQPQHFGDGTRLSIL.